This T cell receptor (beta chain) was recovered during a study of OX40 agonist ivuxolimab in advanced cancers. Background on the study: The study enrolled dose-escalation patients with hepatocellular carcinoma, melanoma, renal cell or head and neck cancer. A male proportion of about 84% was recorded, with mean age roughly 62 years and range about 20 to 85.

Some clones are missing from TCRdb's copy, which holds only in-frame ones; the method was immunoSEQ multiplex PCR. This repertoire shows 98,000 or so clones, approximately 95% found once; its top ten account for roughly 0.17%. The study's findings and limits: Antigen specificity remained undetermined for the expanded peripheral T cells.

Regarding this clone: The antigen remains unidentified.

The V gene's germline CDR1 is SEHNR and CDR2 FQNEAQ (reference sequence). With V trimmed by 3 bases and J by 2 bases, 2 bases remained unmatched. The CDR3 totals 15 residues. The rearrangement links TRBV7-9 to TRBJ1-3; 9 positions agree with TRBD1. This TCR was recovered from an adult with an advanced solid tumor such as melanoma, head and neck, liver or kidney cancer. Source: CD4+ or CD8+ T cells sorted from blood, taken in a trial of the OX40 agonist ivuxolimab. Here the CDR3 reads CASSLRQGAGNTIYF. In DNA, the CDR3 is TGTGCCAGCAGCTTGAGACAGGGGGCTGGAAACACCATATATTTT. Drawing the rest from reference TRBV7-9 and TRBJ1-3, the complete variable domain is DTGVSQNPRHKITKRGQNVTFRCDPISEHNRLYWYRQTLGQGPEFLTYFQNEAQLEKSRLLSDRFSAERPKGSFSTLEIQRTEQGDSAMYLCASSLRQGAGNTIYFGEGSWLTVV.